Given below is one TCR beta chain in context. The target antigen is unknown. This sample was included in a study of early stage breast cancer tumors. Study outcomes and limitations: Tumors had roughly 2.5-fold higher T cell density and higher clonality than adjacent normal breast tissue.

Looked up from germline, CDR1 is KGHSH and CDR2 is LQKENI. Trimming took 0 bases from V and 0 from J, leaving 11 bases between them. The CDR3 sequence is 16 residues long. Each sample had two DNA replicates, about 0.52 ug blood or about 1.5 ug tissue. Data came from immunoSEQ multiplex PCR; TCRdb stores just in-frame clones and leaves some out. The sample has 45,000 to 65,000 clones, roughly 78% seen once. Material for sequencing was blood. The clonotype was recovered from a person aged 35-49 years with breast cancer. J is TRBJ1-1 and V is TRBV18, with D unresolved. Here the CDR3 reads CASSPPEFGMNTEAFF. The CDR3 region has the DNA TGTGCCAGCTCACCACCGGAGTTCGGGATGAACACTGAAGCTTTCTTT.